A selection of T cell receptor beta chains follows, all from one sample in a study of blood T cell repertoires in COVID-19. The repertoire was sequenced with immunoSEQ multiplex PCR; TCRdb's copy has only in-frame clones and lacks some. The sample holds about 270,000 clones, 86% seen once. The sequenced sample was peripheral blood. These receptor sequences come from a man aged 35 to 55 who had recovered from COVID-19. The CDR3 runs from the conserved cysteine through the conserved F or W. The order of the fields is V gene, clone size, D gene, J gene, CDR3 length, CDR3 protein, CDR3 DNA. D genes are given only for firm matches. Clone size, where shown, is once, few, many, or a class for clones that have expanded.

v_gene: TRBV25-1; abundance: .; d_gene: TRBD1; j_gene: TRBJ1-2; len: 16; CDR3aa: CASSEYGDREIYGYTF; CDR3nt: TGTGCCAGCAGTGAATACGGGGACAGGGAGATCTATGGCTACACCTTC
v_gene: TRBV3-1/TRBV3-2; abundance: .; d_gene: TRBD1; j_gene: TRBJ2-1; len: 15; CDR3aa: CASSHRTGIANEQFF; CDR3nt: TGTGCCAGCAGTCATAGGACAGGGATCGCCAATGAGCAGTTCTTC
v_gene: TRBV6-6; abundance: .; d_gene: .; j_gene: TRBJ1-1; len: 15; CDR3aa: CASSYSTNQGVEAFF; CDR3nt: TGTGCCAGCAGTTACTCGACCAATCAGGGCGTTGAAGCTTTCTTT
v_gene: TRBV7-2; abundance: .; d_gene: TRBD1; j_gene: TRBJ2-1; len: 17; CDR3aa: CASKRGLGGLIYNEQFF; CDR3nt: TGTGCCAGCAAGAGAGGCTTAGGGGGCTTAATCTACAATGAGCAGTTCTTC
v_gene: TRBV3-1/TRBV3-2; abundance: .; d_gene: .; j_gene: TRBJ1-6; len: 16; CDR3aa: CASSQDRVRDNSPLHF; CDR3nt: TGTGCCAGCAGCCAAGATCGGGTCAGAGATAATTCACCCCTCCACTTT
v_gene: TRBV5-6; abundance: .; d_gene: TRBD2; j_gene: TRBJ2-2; len: 15; CDR3aa: CASSSGLASGGELFF; CDR3nt: TGTGCCAGCAGCTCGGGACTAGCTAGCGGCGGGGAGCTGTTTTTT
v_gene: TRBV5-1; abundance: .; d_gene: TRBD1; j_gene: TRBJ2-7; len: 14; CDR3aa: CASSFDRGLREQYF; CDR3nt: TGCGCCAGCAGCTTTGACAGGGGGCTGAGGGAGCAGTACTTC
v_gene: TRBV30; abundance: .; d_gene: .; j_gene: TRBJ1-4; len: 11; CDR3aa: CAWPGPGKLFF; CDR3nt: TGTGCCTGGCCAGGGCCGGGAAAACTGTTTTTT
v_gene: TRBV6-2/TRBV6-3; abundance: .; d_gene: TRBD2; j_gene: TRBJ2-4; len: 16; CDR3aa: CASSWTRSAAKNIQYF; CDR3nt: TGTGCCAGCAGCTGGACTAGATCAGCGGCCAAAAACATTCAGTACTTC
v_gene: TRBV6-5; abundance: .; d_gene: TRBD1; j_gene: TRBJ2-7; len: 13; CDR3aa: CASSYLTGQEQYF; CDR3nt: TGTGCCAGCAGTTACCTGACAGGGCAAGAGCAGTACTTC
v_gene: TRBV7-2; abundance: .; d_gene: .; j_gene: TRBJ1-1; len: 15; CDR3aa: CASSLQKTMNTEAFF; CDR3nt: TGTGCCAGCAGCTTACAGAAAACCATGAACACTGAAGCTTTCTTT
v_gene: TRBV6-5; abundance: .; d_gene: .; j_gene: TRBJ1-1; len: 14; CDR3aa: CASSFRGAGGGAFF; CDR3nt: TGTGCCAGCAGTTTTCGAGGGGCCGGGGGGGGAGCTTTCTTT
v_gene: TRBV7-2; abundance: once; d_gene: .; j_gene: TRBJ1-2; len: 17; CDR3aa: CASSLGGGGSVNYGYTF; CDR3nt: TGTGCCAGCAGCTTAGGCGGGGGGGGGAGCGTCAACTATGGCTACACCTTC
v_gene: TRBV7-8; abundance: .; d_gene: TRBD2; j_gene: TRBJ2-3; len: 15; CDR3aa: CASRGLAGGSDTQYF; CDR3nt: TGTGCCAGCCGGGGGCTAGCGGGGGGCTCAGATACGCAGTATTTT
v_gene: TRBV5-1; abundance: .; d_gene: .; j_gene: TRBJ1-1; len: 14; CDR3aa: CASSAPEGDTEAFF; CDR3nt: TGCGCCAGCAGCGCCCCAGAAGGGGACACTGAAGCTTTCTTT
v_gene: TRBV7-9; abundance: .; d_gene: TRBD2; j_gene: TRBJ2-1; len: 19; CDR3aa: CASSFPGVLSGGSYNEQFF; CDR3nt: TGTGCCAGCAGCTTCCCGGGGGTTTTGAGCGGGGGCTCCTACAATGAGCAGTTCTTC
v_gene: TRBV18; abundance: .; d_gene: .; j_gene: TRBJ1-1; len: 14; CDR3aa: CASSPGGLGTEAFF; CDR3nt: TGTGCCAGCTCACCGGGGGGTTTAGGCACTGAAGCTTTCTTT
v_gene: TRBV6-5; abundance: .; d_gene: TRBD2; j_gene: TRBJ2-5; len: 14; CDR3aa: CASSYSSGQETQYF; CDR3nt: TGTGCCAGCAGTTATTCTAGCGGGCAAGAGACCCAGTACTTC
v_gene: TRBV5-5; abundance: .; d_gene: .; j_gene: TRBJ2-1; len: 16; CDR3aa: CASSLVNSRRDNEQFF; CDR3nt: TGTGCCAGCAGCTTGGTAAACTCTAGGCGGGACAATGAGCAGTTCTTC
v_gene: TRBV19; abundance: few; d_gene: .; j_gene: TRBJ2-2; len: 14; CDR3aa: CATSTARDTGELFF; CDR3nt: TGTGCCACCTCTACGGCTCGGGACACCGGGGAGCTGTTTTTT
v_gene: TRBV30; abundance: .; d_gene: TRBD1; j_gene: TRBJ1-4; len: 14; CDR3aa: CAWSVGTGEEKLFF; CDR3nt: TGTGCCTGGAGTGTTGGGACAGGGGAAGAAAAACTGTTTTTT
v_gene: TRBV5-8; abundance: .; d_gene: .; j_gene: TRBJ1-1; len: 16; CDR3aa: CASSLGGRPMNTEAFF; CDR3nt: TGTGCCAGCAGCTTGGGGGGGCGACCAATGAACACTGAAGCTTTCTTT
v_gene: TRBV7-2; abundance: .; d_gene: TRBD1; j_gene: TRBJ1-2; len: 16; CDR3aa: CASSHNNRGRILGYTF; CDR3nt: TGTGCCAGCAGCCATAATAACAGGGGGCGTATTTTAGGCTACACCTTC
v_gene: TRBV4-3; abundance: once; d_gene: .; j_gene: TRBJ2-1; len: 15; CDR3aa: CASSQARGNGNEQFF; CDR3nt: TGCGCCAGCAGCCAAGCTAGGGGGAATGGCAATGAGCAGTTCTTC
v_gene: TRBV6-5; abundance: .; d_gene: TRBD2; j_gene: TRBJ2-7; len: 15; CDR3aa: CASRPLLAGGGEQYF; CDR3nt: TGTGCCAGCAGACCTCTACTAGCGGGAGGGGGGGAGCAGTACTTC
v_gene: TRBV4-3; abundance: .; d_gene: .; j_gene: TRBJ2-1; len: 13; CDR3aa: CASSQEGGSDPVF; CDR3nt: TGCGCCAGCAGCCAAGAAGGGGGTTCGGACCCGGTCTTC
v_gene: TRBV7-9; abundance: .; d_gene: TRBD2; j_gene: TRBJ2-3; len: 15; CDR3aa: CASSLSGTGTDTQYF; CDR3nt: TGTGCCAGCAGCTTAAGCGGGACTGGTACAGATACGCAGTATTTT
v_gene: TRBV29-1; abundance: .; d_gene: .; j_gene: TRBJ2-3; len: 12; CDR3aa: CSAREGTDTQYF; CDR3nt: TGCAGTGCTAGGGAGGGCACAGATACGCAGTATTTT
v_gene: TRBV12-3/TRBV12-4; abundance: .; d_gene: TRBD1; j_gene: TRBJ2-1; len: 13; CDR3aa: CASRDRGYNEQFF; CDR3nt: TGTGCCAGCAGAGACAGGGGTTACAATGAGCAGTTCTTC
v_gene: TRBV6-5; abundance: .; d_gene: TRBD1; j_gene: TRBJ1-2; len: 14; CDR3aa: CASSNDRAPYGYTF; CDR3nt: TGTGCCAGCAGTAACGACAGGGCCCCCTATGGCTACACCTTC
v_gene: TRBV7-2; abundance: once; d_gene: TRBD2; j_gene: TRBJ2-1; len: 14; CDR3aa: CASSRGGSYNEQFF; CDR3nt: TGTGCCAGCAGCCGGGGGGGTTCCTACAATGAGCAGTTCTTC
v_gene: TRBV27; abundance: .; d_gene: TRBD2; j_gene: TRBJ2-7; len: 14; CDR3aa: CASSFERGAYEQYF; CDR3nt: TGTGCCAGCAGTTTTGAGCGGGGGGCCTACGAGCAGTACTTC
v_gene: TRBV3-1/TRBV3-2; abundance: once; d_gene: .; j_gene: TRBJ2-1; len: 15; CDR3aa: CASSQGWGGNGEQFF; CDR3nt: TGTGCCAGCAGCCAAGGTTGGGGCGGGAATGGTGAGCAGTTCTTC
v_gene: TRBV5-8; abundance: .; d_gene: .; j_gene: TRBJ1-5; len: 15; CDR3aa: CASSLAWAGDQPQHF; CDR3nt: TGTGCCAGCAGCTTGGCCTGGGCCGGGGATCAGCCCCAGCATTTT
v_gene: TRBV10-3; abundance: .; d_gene: TRBD1; j_gene: TRBJ1-1; len: 14; CDR3aa: CAIRGTGGATEAFF; CDR3nt: TGTGCCATCAGGGGGACAGGGGGGGCCACTGAAGCTTTCTTT
v_gene: TRBV6-2/TRBV6-3; abundance: .; d_gene: TRBD2; j_gene: TRBJ2-7; len: 17; CDR3aa: CASSYRRFGTSGIEQYF; CDR3nt: TGTGCCAGCAGTTACCGTCGGTTTGGGACTAGCGGGATCGAGCAGTACTTC
v_gene: TRBV7-9; abundance: .; d_gene: .; j_gene: TRBJ1-4; len: 16; CDR3aa: CASSFKSGQQREKLFF; CDR3nt: TGTGCCAGCAGCTTTAAAAGCGGGCAACAAAGGGAAAAACTGTTTTTT
v_gene: TRBV19; abundance: once; d_gene: .; j_gene: TRBJ2-3; len: 15; CDR3aa: CASSIRARAGDTQYF; CDR3nt: TGTGCCAGTAGTATCCGAGCAAGGGCGGGAGATACGCAGTATTTT
v_gene: TRBV4-3; abundance: .; d_gene: .; j_gene: TRBJ1-1; len: 15; CDR3aa: CASSQDGRGNTEAFF; CDR3nt: TGCGCCAGCAGCCAAGACGGACGGGGGAACACTGAAGCTTTCTTT
v_gene: TRBV9; abundance: .; d_gene: TRBD2; j_gene: TRBJ2-3; len: 17; CDR3aa: CASSANPTSPSADTQYF; CDR3nt: TGTGCCAGCAGCGCCAATCCGACTAGCCCCTCGGCAGATACGCAGTATTTT
v_gene: TRBV5-1; abundance: .; d_gene: .; j_gene: TRBJ2-7; len: 13; CDR3aa: CASRRTLLYEQYF; CDR3nt: TGCGCCAGCAGGCGGACTTTACTCTACGAGCAGTACTTC
v_gene: TRBV9; abundance: .; d_gene: TRBD2; j_gene: TRBJ2-7; len: 15; CDR3aa: CASSPRIAGDYEQYF; CDR3nt: TGTGCCAGCAGCCCCCGAATAGCGGGAGACTACGAGCAGTACTTC
v_gene: TRBV23-1; abundance: .; d_gene: .; j_gene: TRBJ2-5; len: 16; CDR3aa: CASSRARDSFPETQYF; CDR3nt: TGCGCCAGCAGCCGAGCCCGAGACAGTTTTCCAGAGACCCAGTACTTC
v_gene: TRBV14; abundance: .; d_gene: TRBD1; j_gene: TRBJ1-4; len: 18; CDR3aa: CASSQGDRRRMLEEKLFF; CDR3nt: TGTGCCAGCAGCCAAGGGGACAGGCGAAGAATGCTAGAGGAAAAACTGTTTTTT
v_gene: TRBV5-1; abundance: .; d_gene: TRBD1; j_gene: TRBJ2-5; len: 15; CDR3aa: CASSFGTGVVETQYF; CDR3nt: TGCGCCAGCAGCTTTGGGACAGGGGTGGTGGAGACCCAGTACTTC
v_gene: TRBV6-5; abundance: .; d_gene: .; j_gene: TRBJ1-1; len: 12; CDR3aa: CASSLPGGEAFF; CDR3nt: TGTGCCAGCAGTCTCCCGGGGGGTGAAGCTTTCTTT
v_gene: TRBV6-4; abundance: .; d_gene: TRBD1; j_gene: TRBJ2-1; len: 14; CDR3aa: CASSGGDRDNEQFF; CDR3nt: TGTGCCAGCAGTGGGGGGGACAGGGACAATGAGCAGTTCTTC
v_gene: TRBV5-1; abundance: .; d_gene: .; j_gene: TRBJ2-1; len: 16; CDR3aa: CASSLVLGRIVNEQFF; CDR3nt: TGCGCCAGCAGCTTGGTCCTCGGGAGAATTGTCAATGAGCAGTTCTTC
v_gene: TRBV5-1; abundance: once; d_gene: .; j_gene: TRBJ2-7; len: 14; CDR3aa: CASRGTARTYEQYF; CDR3nt: TGCGCCAGCAGAGGTACAGCTCGGACCTACGAGCAGTACTTC